The present TCR beta chain was sequenced within a study of blood T cell repertoires in COVID-19. The CDR3 totals 14 residues. From germline, CDR1 is SQVTM and CDR2 ANQGSEA. V lost 5 bases, J lost 9 bases, and 13 bases stayed unmatched. Profiling relied on immunoSEQ multiplex PCR, and the TCRdb table lists in-frame clones only, not all of them. Among 50,000 to 65,000 clones listed, around nine tenths were seen once. This chain uses TRBV29-1 with TRBJ2-1; 7 bases are shared with TRBD1. This TCR derives from a man in his sixties with acute or convalescent COVID-19. Input material: peripheral blood. The CDR3 nucleotides are TGCAGCGTTTTACTGCCGGGACAGTATAGTGAGCAGTTCTTC. It specifies CSVLLPGQYSEQFF.